This T cell receptor beta chain comes out of a study of blood T cell repertoires in COVID-19. Study summary: Both acute and convalescent COVID-19 samples were obtained from the United States, Italy and Spain. T cells, B-cell-depleted T cells, or PBMCs supplied cDNA or gDNA.

Original processing notes: Reference gene primer amplification gave nucleated cell count estimates. The method was immunoSEQ multiplex PCR; TCRdb's version includes in-frame clones alone and lacks a portion of them. That table is the source of V, J and clone size, and D and trimming were worked out from the DNA. The top ten hold 1% to 1.5% of the sample, which has about 300,000 clones, approximately 86% seen once. CDR3 length: 14 residues. Trimming shortened V by 8 bases and J by 2 bases, and 13 bases separated the two germline ends. Germline assignment: CDR1 SNHLY and CDR2 FYNNEI. What was sequenced was peripheral blood. J is TRBJ1-5 and V is TRBV2; no firm D call. The source is a man aged 70 or older with acute or convalescent COVID-19. Here the CDR3 reads CASGPWGGNQPQHF. CDR3 nucleotide sequence: TGTGCCAGCGGCCCCTGGGGAGGCAATCAGCCCCAGCATTTT.